The clone carrying this T cell receptor (beta chain) has a single count. The data derive from a study of blood T cell repertoires in COVID-19. The method was immunoSEQ multiplex PCR; TCRdb's version includes in-frame clones alone and lacks a portion of them. The table includes approximately 300,000 clones, around 86% detected once. In germline, CDR1 is SNHLY, CDR2 FYNNEI. Trimming took 5 bases from V and 3 from J; bases not matched to a gene: 10. The CDR3 contains 16 residues. The rearrangement uses TRBV2 and TRBJ2-3; the match to TRBD2 covers 8 bases. This clonotype originated in a woman aged 50 to 60 with acute or convalescent COVID-19. Specimen: peripheral blood. CDR3 loop: CASSPSAGVGTDTQYF. The CDR3 bases are TGTGCCAGCAGTCCATCAGCGGGAGTTGGAACAGATACGCAGTATTTT.